The 32 T cell receptor beta chains below come from one sample, sequenced in a study of blood T cell repertoires in COVID-19. The method was immunoSEQ multiplex PCR; TCRdb's version includes in-frame clones alone and lacks a portion of them. The sample carries approximately 200,000 clones, 88% recorded once. The sample consisted of PBMCs or T cells enriched from blood (not recorded which). These receptors originate from a woman aged 25 to 39 who had been exposed to COVID-19.

This clone occurred a few times. The chain links TRBV5-1 to TRBJ1-6; 7 bases are a match to TRBD1. CDR1 and CDR2 (germline): SGHRS, YFSETQ. This CDR3 comprises 15 residues. Trimming took 4 bases from V and 4 from J; bases not matched to a gene: 5. The CDR3 DNA reads TGCGCCAGCAGCACCCGGGACAGTTATAATTCACCCCTCCACTTT. Protein sequence: CASSTRDSYNSPLHF.

This clone was seen a handful of times. The J gene is TRBJ1-2, the V gene TRBV2; D call uncertain. The CDR3 runs to 14 residues. Per germline, CDR1 SNHLY and CDR2 FYNNEI. The germline V and J ends were trimmed by 7 bases and 6 bases, with 18 bases remaining between them. CDR3 amino acids: CASIGARGLDGYTF. The CDR3 region has the DNA TGTGCCAGCATCGGAGCTCGGGGTTTGGATGGCTACACCTTC.

The genes are TRBV11-2 and TRBJ1-1; 7 bases match TRBD1. CDR1 and CDR2 (germline): SGHAT, FQNNGV. With 1 base clipped from V and 1 base from J, the junction kept 9 bases outside the gene matches. CDR3 size: 17 residues. CDR3 coding DNA: TGTGCCAGCAGCTTAGCATTCCCCAGGGGGTCGAACACTGAAGCTTTCTTT. It is translated as CASSLAFPRGSNTEAFF.

J is TRBJ1-2 and V is TRBV30; D possibly corresponds to TRBD1 (6 bases). Germline CDR1 is GTSNPN and CDR2 is SVGIG (reference sequence). The length of the CDR3 is 15 residues. Trimming took off 2 bases at V and 2 bases at J, with 15 bases between the two ends. CDR3 DNA: TGTGCCTGGAGTTTAACACAGGGTTCAAACTATGGCTACACCTTC. It codes for CAWSLTQGSNYGYTF.

This rearrangement joins TRBV10-3 to TRBJ1-2, with 11 bases lining up with TRBD1. With 5 bases clipped from V and 0 bases from J, the junction kept 5 bases outside the gene matches. The CDR3 sequence is 16 residues long. CDR1 and CDR2 from the germline V gene are ENHRY and SYGVKD. The CDR3 DNA sequence: TGTGCCATCAGTTCCGGGACAGGGGGATCTAACTATGGCTACACCTTC. Its translation is CAISSGTGGSNYGYTF.

This clone is a singleton in its sample. This chain links TRBV18 with TRBJ1-2; D is undetermined. V lost 1 base to trimming and J lost 6 bases, with 6 bases between them. This CDR3 region has 12 residues. The germline V gene encodes CDR1 KGHSH and CDR2 LQKENI. In nucleotides, the CDR3 is TGTGCCAGCTCACCACTGAGGGATGGCTACACCTTC. This sequence encodes CASSPLRDGYTF.

The chain has TRBV6-5 and TRBJ2-7, with TRBD1 identical over 8 bases. This CDR3 is built from 14 residues. Germline V gives CDR1 MNHEY, CDR2 SVGAGI. J lost 0 bases, V lost 7 bases, and 5 bases had no gene match. CDR3 coding DNA: TGTGCCAGCAAACACAGGGGGGACTCCTACGAGCAGTACTTC. This gives the protein CASKHRGDSYEQYF.

V is TRBV19 and J is TRBJ1-4; D is possibly TRBD1 (5 bases). The V end lost 1 base, the J end lost 5 bases, and 11 bases lay between the germline ends. The length of the CDR3 is 15 residues. CDR1 and CDR2 (germline): LNHDA, SQIVND (reference sequence). The CDR3 reads CASSIGGDRNEKLFF. The CDR3 nucleotides read TGTGCCAGTAGTATAGGAGGAGACAGAAATGAAAAACTGTTTTTT.

The V and J genes are TRBV5-5 and TRBJ1-4; D is ambiguous. The CDR3 runs to 15 residues. Germline V gives CDR1 SGHKS, CDR2 YYEKEE (reference sequence). The V and J ends lost 4 bases and 2 bases respectively, with 12 bases between them. In DNA form, the CDR3 reads TGTGCCAGCAGCACGGGGAGTTCCACTAATGAAAAACTGTTTTTT. This sequence encodes CASSTGSSTNEKLFF.

The chain carries TRBV5-1 and TRBJ2-1, with TRBD2 matching over 8 bases. The CDR3 totals 15 residues. Germline CDR1 is SGHRS and CDR2 is YFSETQ. Trimming removed 0 bases from V and 4 bases from J; junction bases left unmatched: 3. The CDR3 DNA sequence: TGCGCCAGCAGCTTGGTCTCTAGCGGGTACAATGAGCAGTTCTTC. This translates into CASSLVSSGYNEQFF.

This chain links TRBV27 with TRBJ2-3, with unresolved D. Germline V gene data show CDR1 as MNHEY and CDR2 as SMNVEV (reference sequence). The CDR3 runs to 15 residues. Between the trimmed V and J ends, which lost 0 bases and 1 base, there was a span of 8 bases. The CDR3 region is CASSLSGAGTDTQYF. In DNA, the CDR3 is TGTGCCAGCAGTTTATCCGGAGCTGGCACAGATACGCAGTATTTT.

V is TRBV9 and J is TRBJ1-2; TRBD1 aligns across 7 bases. Germline V lookup: CDR1 SGDLS, CDR2 YYNGEE. Trimming cost V 3 bases and J 9 bases; bases outside gene matches: 8. The CDR3 has 13 residues. The CDR3 loop is CASSARTGPRYTF. CDR3 DNA sequence: TGTGCCAGCAGCGCCAGGACAGGTCCGCGCTACACCTTC.

V and J are TRBV7-8 and TRBJ2-2; 9 bases map to TRBD2. V was pared by 5 bases and J by 2 bases, with 6 bases of the junction left unmatched. The V gene's germline CDR1 is SGHVS and CDR2 FQNEAQ. The CDR3 extends over 16 amino acids. The CDR3 region has the DNA TGTGCCAGCAGCAAGCGGGAGGCTACCAACACCGGGGAGCTGTTTTTT. Translation: CASSKREATNTGELFF. The variable domain in full, with the rest retrieved from reference TRBV7-8 and TRBJ2-2, is GAGVSQSPRYKVAKRGQDVALRCDPISGHVSLFWYQQALGQGPEFLTYFQNEAQLDKSGLPSDRFFAERPEGSVSTLKIQRTQQEDSAVYLCASSKREATNTGELFFGEGSRLTVL.

This chain uses TRBV9 with TRBJ1-1; D ambiguous. V lost 0 bases and J 5 bases, leaving 11 bases between the germline ends. Germline-derived CDR1 and CDR2 are SGDLS and YYNGEE. The CDR3 sequence is 14 residues long. The CDR3 here is CASSVAPGGTEAFF. CDR3 bases: TGTGCCAGCAGCGTAGCTCCAGGAGGGACTGAAGCTTTCTTT.

This clone was found once. The chain couples TRBV9 to TRBJ1-1; D is undetermined. Trimming stripped 0 bases from V and 0 bases from J, with 9 bases between. The CDR3 spans 15 residues. Germline values: CDR1 SGDLS, CDR2 YYNGEE. CDR3 amino acids: CASSVVEAMNTEAFF. DNA of the CDR3: TGTGCCAGCAGCGTAGTGGAGGCGATGAACACTGAAGCTTTCTTT.

The sample holds one count of this clone. V usage is TRBV9 and J usage is TRBJ1-2; D uncertain. V was cut by 0 bases and J by 2 bases, with 11 bases left in between. CDR3 size: 15 residues. Germline loops: CDR1 SGDLS, CDR2 YYNGEE. The CDR3 DNA reads TGTGCCAGCAGCGTAGGAGGGCACCGAAACTATGGCTACACCTTC. It is translated as CASSVGGHRNYGYTF.

The V gene is TRBV5-8, the J gene TRBJ2-4; possible D gene TRBD2, 5 bases. V lost 2 bases and J 0 bases, leaving 12 bases between the germline ends. Germline V gives CDR1 SGHTS, CDR2 YDEGEE. The CDR3 has 16 amino acids. The CDR3 bases are TGTGCCAGCAGCTTACGTCTGACTATAGCCAAAAACATTCAGTACTTC. This sequence encodes CASSLRLTIAKNIQYF.

This clone showed up just a few times. V usage is TRBV5-4 and J usage is TRBJ2-5; D remains ambiguous. The germline V and J ends were trimmed by 7 bases and 1 base, with 17 bases remaining between them. Germline CDR1 reads SGHNT; CDR2 reads YYREEE (reference sequence). The CDR3 spans 15 residues. CDR3 coding DNA: TGTGCCAGCCGTCCATTCCCCGAGGCCCAAGAGACCCAGTACTTC. Translating gives CASRPFPEAQETQYF.

Concerning this clone itself: Mismatch with germline at one junction end may stem from a read error. This chain uses TRBV7-7 with TRBJ1-1, with D unresolved. Germline V gene sequence: CDR1 SSHAT, CDR2 FNYEAQ (reference sequence). The CDR3 covers 13 residues. CDR3 DNA: TGTGCTAGCAGCTCTAAGCTGAACACTGAAGCTTTCTTT. Its translation: CASSSKLNTEAFF.

The table lists this clone with a count of one. V is TRBV5-1 and J is TRBJ2-7; the match to TRBD2 covers 12 bases. With V trimmed by 0 bases and J by 3 bases, 1 base remained unmatched. From germline, CDR1 is SGHRS and CDR2 YFSETQ. There are 15 residues in the CDR3. CDR3 amino acids: CASSLGLAGVYEQYF. DNA of the CDR3: TGCGCCAGCAGCTTGGGACTAGCGGGAGTCTACGAGCAGTACTTC.

This clone was detected once. The V call is TRBV4-1, the J call TRBJ2-5, with 7 bases aligning to TRBD1. The CDR3 consists of 14 residues. Germline V gene data show CDR1 as MGHRA and CDR2 as YSYEKL. J gave up 4 bases and V 3 bases, and 5 bases lay outside the gene matches. This chain's CDR3 is CASSQPGQRETQYF. CDR3 coding DNA: TGCGCCAGCAGCCAGCCGGGACAGAGAGAGACCCAGTACTTC.

The V gene is TRBV2, the J gene TRBJ2-1; the match to TRBD1 covers 11 bases. The V gene end was trimmed by 8 bases and the J gene end by 7 bases; junction bases not matched to a gene: 19. Looked up from germline, CDR1 is SNHLY and CDR2 is FYNNEI. CDR3 length: 18 amino acids. The CDR3 bases are TGTGCCAGCTCACTCCTCACAGCCGGGACAGGGGGAGGAAATGAGCAGTTCTTC. Its translation is CASSLLTAGTGGGNEQFF. The entire variable domain, with the rest obtained from reference TRBV2 and TRBJ2-1, is as follows: EPEVTQTPSHQVTQMGQEVILRCVPISNHLYFYWYRQILGQKVEFLVSFYNNEISEKSEIFDDQFSVERPDGSNFTLKIRSTKLEDSAMYFCASSLLTAGTGGGNEQFFGPGTRLTVL.

The CDR3 is CASSLQAGGLYEQYF. Here the CDR3 DNA reads TGTGCCAGCAGCTTGCAAGCGGGAGGGCTCTACGAGCAGTACTTC. J is TRBJ2-7 and V is TRBV7-2; 10 positions agree with TRBD2. The CDR3 has 15 residues. Trimming took 3 bases from V and 3 from J; bases not matched to a gene: 5. CDR1 is SGHTA, CDR2 FQGNSA, per germline.

This clone was seen only once. This chain joins TRBV27 and TRBJ2-7; 9 nucleotides agree with TRBD1. The CDR3 runs 15 residues. CDR1 and CDR2 from the germline V gene are MNHEY and SMNVEV (reference sequence). The J segment lost 6 bases and the V segment lost 0 bases, leaving 6 bases of the junction unmatched. CDR3 sequence reads: CASSLSGTGWIEQYF. Here the CDR3 DNA reads TGTGCCAGCAGTTTATCTGGGACAGGGTGGATCGAGCAGTACTTC.

The gene calls are TRBV29-1 and TRBJ2-7, with D unresolved. Looked up from germline, CDR1 is SQVTM and CDR2 is ANQGSEA. With 1 base removed from V and 4 bases from J, the gap between germline ends came to 8 bases. This CDR3 spans 12 amino acids. DNA of the CDR3: TGCAGCGTTGAAGGGGCAAGGTACGAGCAGTACTTC. It codes for CSVEGARYEQYF.

This clone was detected only once. V and J are TRBV15 and TRBJ1-2; D is uncertain. Germline-derived CDR1 and CDR2 are LNHNV and YYDKDF (reference sequence). Trimming stripped 5 bases from V and 4 bases from J, with 20 bases between. CDR3 length equals 16 residues. The CDR3 loop reads CATSQSTVNPFYGYTF. For the CDR3, the DNA is TGTGCCACCAGCCAATCAACTGTCAATCCCTTCTATGGCTACACCTTC.

The chain has TRBV19 and TRBJ2-7; 12 bases are shared with TRBD1. CDR3 length equals 14 residues. In germline, CDR1 is LNHDA, CDR2 SQIVND (reference sequence). The V and J ends lost 5 bases and 6 bases, in that order; junction bases with no gene match: 5. In DNA form, the CDR3 reads TGTGCCAGTAGTGGCCGGGACAGGGGGCTCGAGCAGTACTTC. Encoded protein: CASSGRDRGLEQYF.

The chain couples TRBV4-2 to TRBJ1-6; no reliable D call. From germline, CDR1 is LGHNA and CDR2 YNFKEQ. The CDR3 totals 12 residues. V dropped 0 bases and J dropped 12 bases, with 6 bases sitting between them. DNA of the CDR3: TGTGCCAGCAGCCAAGAGGCGGGACCCCTCCACTTT. As protein: CASSQEAGPLHF.

The CDR3 DNA sequence: TGCAGCGTTGTATGGCTAGCGGATCCGAAGACCCAGTACTTC. Protein sequence: CSVVWLADPKTQYF. The V gene is TRBV29-1, the J gene TRBJ2-5; 7 bases fit TRBD2. The germline CDR1 and CDR2 sequences are SQVTM and ANQGSEA. This CDR3 is built from 14 residues. The trim removed 4 bases at V and 6 bases at J, leaving 11 bases unmatched.

The V and J genes are TRBV10-3 and TRBJ2-1; 9 nucleotides match TRBD2. Germline loops: CDR1 ENHRY, CDR2 SYGVKD. This CDR3 comprises 14 residues. Trimming took 4 bases from V and 5 from J; bases not matched to a gene: 3. The CDR3 coding sequence is TGTGCCATCAGTGGCCAGCGGGGGGACAATGAGCAGTTCTTC. This encodes CAISGQRGDNEQFF.

The chain couples TRBV24-1 to TRBJ2-2; 7 bases are a match to TRBD2. The CDR3 has 14 amino acids. Germline V gene lookup returns CDR1 KGHDR and CDR2 SFDVKD. Trimming removed 8 bases from V and 6 bases from J; junction bases left unmatched: 8. The CDR3 DNA reads as TGTGCCACCACCTCGGGACTAAGTCCCGGGGAGCTGTTTTTT. This encodes CATTSGLSPGELFF.

The chain carries TRBV12-3 or TRBV12-4 and TRBJ1-2; no clear D. Trimming left V 4 bases short and J 0 bases short, with 6 bases between. The CDR3 is made up of 13 amino acids. CDR3 amino acids: CASSYPANYGYTF. CDR3 nucleotide sequence: TGTGCCAGCAGTTATCCGGCTAACTATGGCTACACCTTC.